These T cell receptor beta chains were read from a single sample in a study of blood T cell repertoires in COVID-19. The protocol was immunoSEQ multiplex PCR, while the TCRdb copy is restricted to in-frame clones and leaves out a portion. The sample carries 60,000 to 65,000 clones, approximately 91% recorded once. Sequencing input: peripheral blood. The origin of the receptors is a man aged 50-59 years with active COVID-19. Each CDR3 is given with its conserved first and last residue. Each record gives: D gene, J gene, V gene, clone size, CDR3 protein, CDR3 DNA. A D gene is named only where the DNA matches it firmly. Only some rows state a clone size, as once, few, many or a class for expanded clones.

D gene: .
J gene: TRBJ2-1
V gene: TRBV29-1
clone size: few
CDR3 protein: CSATTVRANEQFF
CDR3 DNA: TGCAGCGCCACCACAGTCAGGGCCAATGAGCAGTTCTTC

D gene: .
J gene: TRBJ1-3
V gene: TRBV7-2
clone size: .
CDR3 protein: CASSLNRASSSGNTIYF
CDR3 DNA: TGTGCCAGCAGCTTGAACAGGGCCTCCTCCTCTGGAAACACCATATATTTT

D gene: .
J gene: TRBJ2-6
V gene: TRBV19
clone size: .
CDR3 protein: CASSIIASGANVLTF
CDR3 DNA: TGTGCCAGTAGTATTATAGCCTCTGGGGCCAACGTCCTGACTTTC

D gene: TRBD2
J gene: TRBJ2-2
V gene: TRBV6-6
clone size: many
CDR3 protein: CASSPRTSGGGTGELFF
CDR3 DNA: TGTGCCAGCAGTCCGAGGACTAGCGGGGGTGGCACCGGGGAGCTGTTTTTT

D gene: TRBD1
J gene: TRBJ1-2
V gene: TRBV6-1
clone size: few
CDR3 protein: CASSEDGWAGGYGYTF
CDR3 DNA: TGTGCCAGCAGTGAAGATGGATGGGCAGGGGGCTATGGCTACACCTTC

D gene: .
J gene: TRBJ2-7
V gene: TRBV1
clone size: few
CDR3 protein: CTSSQSTSLNADEQYF
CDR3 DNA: TGCACCAGCAGCCAAAGTACTAGTTTAAATGCGGATGAGCAGTACTTC

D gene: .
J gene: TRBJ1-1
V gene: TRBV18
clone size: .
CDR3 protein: CASSPPAGGHTEAFF
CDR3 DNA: TGTGCCAGCTCACCACCGGCGGGGGGACACACTGAAGCTTTCTTT

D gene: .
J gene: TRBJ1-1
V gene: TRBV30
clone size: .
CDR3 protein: CAWTGRSTEAFF
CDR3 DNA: TGTGCCTGGACAGGGAGGAGCACTGAAGCTTTCTTT

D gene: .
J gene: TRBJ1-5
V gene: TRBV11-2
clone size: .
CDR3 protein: CASSLVSNQPQHF
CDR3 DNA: TGTGCCAGCAGCTTAGTATCCAATCAGCCCCAGCATTTT

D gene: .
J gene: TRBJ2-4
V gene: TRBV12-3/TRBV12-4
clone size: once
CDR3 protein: CASTGDKDIQYF
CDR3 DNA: TGTGCCAGCACCGGGGACAAGGACATTCAGTACTTC

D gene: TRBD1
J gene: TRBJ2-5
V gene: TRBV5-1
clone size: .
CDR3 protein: CASSLAGQGSNGETQYF
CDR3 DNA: TGCGCCAGCAGCCTCGCGGGACAGGGCTCAAACGGGGAGACCCAGTACTTC

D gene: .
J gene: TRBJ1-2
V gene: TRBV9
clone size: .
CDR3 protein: CASSVARWGAQDYGYTF
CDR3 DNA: TGTGCCAGCAGCGTAGCTCGTTGGGGCGCTCAGGATTATGGCTACACCTTC

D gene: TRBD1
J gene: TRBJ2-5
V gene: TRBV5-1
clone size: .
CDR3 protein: CASSSPGQGALYQETQYF
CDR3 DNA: TGCGCCAGCAGCTCCCCGGGACAGGGGGCCCTGTACCAAGAGACCCAGTACTTC

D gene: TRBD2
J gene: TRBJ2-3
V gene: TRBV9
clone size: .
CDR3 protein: CASSVEARGGTDTQYF
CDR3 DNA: TGTGCCAGCAGCGTAGAAGCGCGGGGGGGCACAGATACGCAGTATTTT

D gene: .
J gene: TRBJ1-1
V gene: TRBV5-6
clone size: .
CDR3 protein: CASSGGLQGGTEAFF
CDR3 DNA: TGTGCCAGCAGCGGAGGTTTACAGGGTGGGACTGAAGCTTTCTTT

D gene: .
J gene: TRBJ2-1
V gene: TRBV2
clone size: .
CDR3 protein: CASSDMGGRSYNEQFF
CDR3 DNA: TGTGCCAGCAGTGATATGGGGGGACGGTCCTACAATGAGCAGTTCTTC

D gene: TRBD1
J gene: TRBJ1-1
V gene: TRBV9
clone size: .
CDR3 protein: CASSAGGRRTEAFF
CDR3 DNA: TGTGCCAGCAGCGCAGGGGGGAGAAGGACTGAAGCTTTCTTT

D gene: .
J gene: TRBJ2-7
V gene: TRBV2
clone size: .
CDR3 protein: CASSSGSYEQYF
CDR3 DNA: TGTGCCAGCAGTTCCGGCTCCTACGAGCAGTACTTC

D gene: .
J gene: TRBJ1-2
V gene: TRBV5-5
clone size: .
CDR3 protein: CASSLAPRGPNYGYTF
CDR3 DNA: TGTGCCAGCAGCTTGGCCCCCAGGGGACCGAACTATGGCTACACCTTC

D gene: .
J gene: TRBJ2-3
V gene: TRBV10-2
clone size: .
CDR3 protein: CASSEFFADGPGPDTQYF
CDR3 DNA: TGCGCCAGCAGTGAGTTTTTTGCGGATGGGCCAGGGCCAGATACGCAGTATTTT

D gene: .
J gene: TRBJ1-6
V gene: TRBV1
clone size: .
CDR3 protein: CTRKTVLSYNSPLHF
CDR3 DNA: TGCACCAGGAAAACAGTCCTCTCCTATAATTCACCCCTCCACTTT

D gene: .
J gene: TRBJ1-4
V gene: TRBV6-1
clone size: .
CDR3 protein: CASSDRVTAQVVELFF
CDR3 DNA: TGTGCCAGCAGTGATAGGGTGACAGCTCAAGTGGTGGAACTGTTTTTT